This T cell receptor (beta chain) came from a study of identical twins. Each cDNA held unique molecular identifiers, and template switching gave it a universal primer site. Via MiXCR, TCRdb re-called the 5' RACE reads, giving one row per CDR3 protein. There are 1,800,000 or so distinct CDR3 sequences in the sample; more than 30% occur only once, and roughly 0.3% lies in the top ten. About this clonotype: Its specificity is not known.

Study outcomes and limitations: Cross-sectional statistics underpinned the conclusions; the same donors were not followed. Twins' excess sharing was less marked for out-of-frame beta sequences.

The V end was cut by 4 bases, the J end by 0 bases, with 18 bases between. Germline V lookup: CDR1 MNHNS, CDR2 SASEGT. The CDR3 sequence is 18 residues long. This sequence was found in a newborn girl in good health. The sample consisted of cord blood. The chain carries TRBV6-1 and TRBJ1-4; D remains unclear. The CDR3 reads CASSGEAVRIATNEKLFF. CDR3 nucleotide sequence: TGTGCCAGCAGTGGGGAGGCGGTACGGATTGCAACTAATGAAAAACTGTTTTTT.